A selection of T cell receptor beta chains follows, all from one sample in a study of cytomegalovirus exposure and HLA in healthy donors. The assay was immunoSEQ multiplex PCR, and TCRdb's table has in-frame clones only and misses some. The sample carries around 34,000 clones, just under 95% recorded once. The sample comprised PBMCs. The receptors here all came from a man between 18 and 29 years old in good health and CMV-seronegative. CDR3s include the opening cysteine and the closing phenylalanine or tryptophan. The D gene is left open where the match is weak. For some rows the clone size is stated as once, few or many, or as a class when expanded; others skip it.

v_call	j_call	clone_size	d_call	cdr3_aa	cdr3_nt
TRBV5-1	TRBJ1-1	-	-	CASSVGQNTEAFF	TGCGCCAGCAGCGTGGGACAGAACACTGAAGCTTTCTTT
TRBV30	TRBJ1-4	-	-	CAWAGDRGGEKLFF	TGTGCCTGGGCGGGGGACCGGGGAGGTGAAAAACTGTTTTTT
TRBV9	TRBJ2-2	-	TRBD2	CASSPPEAGATGELFF	TGTGCCAGCAGCCCCCCTGAAGCGGGAGCCACCGGGGAGCTGTTTTTT
TRBV15	TRBJ1-1	-	-	CATSPERARSTEAFF	TGTGCCACCAGCCCTGAGAGGGCCCGGAGCACTGAAGCTTTCTTT
TRBV19	TRBJ1-4	-	-	CASSIDGRHPFF	TGTGCCAGTAGTATAGACGGCAGGCATCCGTTTTTT
TRBV10-3	TRBJ2-7	-	-	CAIRDWGVTSYEQYF	TGTGCCATCAGGGATTGGGGGGTAACTTCCTACGAGCAGTACTTC
TRBV11-2	TRBJ2-3	-	TRBD2	CASSLALLAGGTADTQYF	TGTGCCAGCAGCTTAGCACTTTTAGCGGGGGGTACAGCAGATACGCAGTATTTT
TRBV5-1	TRBJ1-1	once	-	CASSPRGPTEAFF	TGCGCCAGCAGCCCCCGGGGTCCAACTGAAGCTTTCTTT
TRBV7-9	TRBJ1-1	-	-	CASSLIAEAFF	TGTGCCAGCAGCCTAATTGCTGAAGCTTTCTTT
TRBV6-5	TRBJ2-7	-	TRBD1	CASSDPGQGAREQYF	TGTGCCAGCAGCGACCCCGGACAGGGGGCCCGGGAGCAGTACTTC
TRBV5-6	TRBJ2-3	-	TRBD2	CASSSLRLAGSSSTDTQYF	TGTGCCAGCAGCTCATTGAGACTAGCGGGATCCTCTAGCACAGATACGCAGTATTTT
TRBV5-1	TRBJ1-1	-	-	CASSSQVYKNTEAFF	TGCGCCAGCAGCAGCCAGGTATACAAGAACACTGAAGCTTTCTTT
TRBV6-5	TRBJ2-5	-	-	CASSYSSNQETQYF	TGTGCCAGCAGTTACTCGTCCAACCAAGAGACCCAGTACTTC
TRBV27	TRBJ1-2	-	TRBD1	CASSEHRGRYGYTF	TGTGCCAGCAGCGAACACAGGGGGCGCTATGGCTACACCTTC
TRBV11-3	TRBJ2-5	-	-	CASSLAAGQETQYF	TGTGCCAGCAGCTTAGCAGCCGGGCAAGAGACCCAGTACTTC
TRBV9	TRBJ2-2	-	-	CASSVGTLGLGELFF	TGTGCCAGCAGCGTCGGGACTCTGGGACTGGGGGAGCTGTTTTTT
TRBV7-2	TRBJ1-5	-	-	CASSLGHISDQPQHF	TGTGCCAGCAGCTTAGGACACATAAGTGATCAGCCCCAGCATTTT
TRBV7-8	TRBJ1-1	-	-	CASSLDGGDLEAFF	TGTGCCAGCAGCTTAGATGGGGGGGATCTTGAAGCTTTCTTT
TRBV11-2	TRBJ2-5	once	-	CASSRTVAQYF	TGTGCCAGCAGCCGCACGGTGGCCCAGTACTTC
TRBV30	TRBJ2-3	-	-	CAWSSLLGRTDTQYF	TGTGCCTGGAGTTCGCTGTTGGGGAGGACAGATACGCAGTATTTT
TRBV28	TRBJ2-3	-	TRBD2	CASSPSGRAELDTQYF	TGTGCCAGCAGTCCTAGCGGGAGGGCCGAATTAGATACGCAGTATTTT
TRBV10-3	TRBJ2-2	-	TRBD2	CATKLTSTNTGELFF	TGTGCCACCAAACTGACTAGCACGAACACCGGGGAGCTGTTTTTT
TRBV6-5	TRBJ2-2	-	TRBD2	CATTKRGARTGELFF	TGTGCCACCACTAAGCGGGGGGCAAGGACCGGGGAGCTGTTTTTT
TRBV29-1	TRBJ2-3	-	TRBD2	CSVGGQRALAGADTQYF	TGCAGCGTTGGAGGACAGCGAGCACTAGCGGGCGCAGATACGCAGTATTTT
TRBV7-3	TRBJ1-6	-	TRBD1	CASSRLPTGRASNSPLHF	TGTGCCAGCAGCAGACTCCCGACAGGGCGGGCGAGTAATTCACCCCTCCACTTT
TRBV2	TRBJ2-3	-	-	CASRDSGSTDTQYF	TGTGCCAGTAGGGACTCCGGGAGCACAGATACGCAGTATTTT
TRBV19	TRBJ1-6	-	-	CASSIDRAGMKRNSPLHF	TGTGCCAGTAGTATAGATCGGGCAGGGATGAAGCGTAATTCACCCCTCCACTTT
TRBV14	TRBJ2-5	-	TRBD2	CASSHPVGLAGGETQYF	TGTGCCAGCAGCCATCCCGTGGGTTTAGCGGGAGGAGAGACCCAGTACTTC
TRBV4-1	TRBJ2-3	-	TRBD2	CASTRTSGSTDTQYF	TGCGCCTCGACGAGGACTAGCGGGAGCACAGATACGCAGTATTTT
TRBV4-2	TRBJ2-1	-	TRBD2	CASSLGPQREGDNEQFF	TGTGCCAGCAGCCTAGGACCTCAGCGGGAGGGAGACAATGAGCAGTTCTTC
TRBV5-1	TRBJ1-2	-	TRBD1	CASRPPGQNYGYTF	TGCGCCAGCAGGCCGCCGGGACAGAACTATGGCTACACCTTC
TRBV28	TRBJ1-4	-	-	CASSFRGIEINEKLFF	TGTGCCAGCAGTTTCCGAGGGATCGAGATTAATGAAAAACTGTTTTTT
TRBV30	TRBJ2-3	-	-	CAWSGNSGLPQDKQYF	TGTGCCTGGAGTGGAAACTCGGGACTCCCCCAGGACAAGCAGTATTTT
TRBV7-6	TRBJ2-1	-	-	CASSLGPGNEQFF	TGTGCCAGCAGCTTAGGGCCAGGGAATGAGCAGTTCTTC
TRBV30	TRBJ1-2	-	-	CAWSVGDIGYTF	TGTGCCTGGAGTGTCGGGGATATTGGCTACACCTTC
TRBV5-1	TRBJ2-3	-	TRBD2	CASSLEGRGTDTQYF	TGCGCCAGCAGCTTGGAGGGGCGGGGGACAGATACGCAGTATTTT
TRBV9	TRBJ2-2	-	-	CASSAPVGIGVVAPGELFF	TGTGCCAGCAGCGCTCCGGTAGGGATCGGGGTTGTTGCCCCCGGGGAGCTGTTTTTT
TRBV5-1	TRBJ2-1	-	TRBD2	CASTLAGGPGDEQFF	TGCGCCAGCACCCTAGCGGGAGGGCCGGGGGATGAGCAGTTCTTC
TRBV5-1	TRBJ2-7	-	-	CASSLEGQGTAEQYF	TGCGCCAGCAGCCTGGAGGGGCAGGGCACCGCCGAGCAGTACTTC
TRBV7-8	TRBJ2-3	-	-	CASSSVTRDTQYF	TGTGCCAGCAGCTCCGTAACCCGGGATACGCAGTATTTT
TRBV4-2	TRBJ2-2	-	TRBD1	CASSHGTGDTGELFF	TGTGCCAGCAGCCACGGGACAGGGGACACCGGGGAGCTGTTTTTT
TRBV28	TRBJ1-1	-	-	CASSSRLNTEAFF	TGTGCCAGCAGTTCCCGTTTGAACACTGAAGCTTTCTTT
TRBV7-3	TRBJ2-3	-	TRBD2	CASSSSSGARDTQYF	TGTGCCAGCAGCTCCTCTAGCGGGGCCAGGGATACGCAGTATTTT
TRBV9	TRBJ2-3	-	-	CASSVAGGRFTDTQYF	TGTGCCAGCAGCGTAGCTGGGGGCCGCTTCACAGATACGCAGTATTTT
TRBV28	TRBJ1-2	-	-	CASSLTGPNYGYTF	TGTGCCAGCAGTTTGACAGGCCCTAACTATGGCTACACCTTC
TRBV5-1	TRBJ2-2	-	-	CASSLVVAGELFF	TGCGCCAGCAGCTTGGTGGTAGCCGGGGAGCTGTTTTTT
TRBV28	TRBJ1-5	-	-	CASSPPGNQPQHF	TGTGCCAGCAGCCCACCGGGCAATCAGCCCCAGCATTTT
TRBV2	TRBJ2-7	-	-	CASSFRGDYEQYF	TGTGCCAGCAGTTTTCGAGGAGACTACGAGCAGTACTTC
TRBV6-1	TRBJ1-1	-	-	CASKGQSSNTEAFF	TGTGCCAGTAAAGGACAGAGCTCGAACACTGAAGCTTTCTTT
TRBV5-1	TRBJ2-3	once	-	CASSLSGTGDTQYF	TGCGCCAGCAGCTTGTCCGGCACAGGAGATACGCAGTATTTT
TRBV11-2	TRBJ2-3	-	TRBD1	CASSLAGTGARADTQYF	TGTGCCAGCAGCTTGGCCGGGACAGGGGCTCGTGCAGATACGCAGTATTTT
TRBV28	TRBJ1-5	-	-	CAIQPDSRTPQHF	TGTGCCATCCAACCGGACAGCCGGACGCCCCAGCATTTT
TRBV4-2	TRBJ2-5	-	-	CASSTQGPQETQYF	TGTGCCAGCAGTACACAGGGTCCTCAAGAGACCCAGTACTTC
TRBV5-6	TRBJ1-4	-	-	CASSLTSGGGQEKLFF	TGTGCCAGCAGCTTGACCTCGGGGGGCGGTCAGGAAAAACTGTTTTTT
TRBV15	TRBJ1-2	-	TRBD1	CATSRDGQEYYGYTF	TGTGCCACCAGCAGGGACGGACAGGAGTACTATGGCTACACCTTC
TRBV15	TRBJ1-5	once	-	CATSRDRVINQPQHF	TGTGCCACCAGCAGAGATCGAGTCATTAATCAGCCCCAGCATTTT
TRBV5-1	TRBJ2-3	-	TRBD2	CASSLGLAGGTPSTDTQYF	TGCGCCAGCAGCTTAGGACTAGCGGGGGGGACTCCTAGCACAGATACGCAGTATTTT
TRBV2	TRBJ2-3	-	-	CASRRQPRVDTQYF	TGTGCCAGCAGGAGACAGCCTCGTGTCGATACGCAGTATTTT
TRBV11-2	TRBJ2-1	-	TRBD2	CASSLGLAGNEQFF	TGTGCCAGCAGCTTAGGACTAGCGGGCAATGAGCAGTTCTTC